This TCR beta chain was retrieved from a study of T-cell reconstitution after alpha-beta-depleted transplantation in children. It was with unique molecular identifiers that the TCRbeta library was prepared. In TCRdb, the PCR reads were re-called with MiXCR into one record per CDR3 protein. The repertoire holds approximately 400,000 distinct CDR3 sequences, with roughly a tenth as singletons. Trimming shortened V by 2 bases and J by 2 bases, and 12 bases separated the two germline ends. The CDR3 consists of 15 residues. Looked up from germline, CDR1 is MNHEY and CDR2 is SVGAGI. This chain links TRBV6-5 with TRBJ2-5; D may correspond to TRBD1 or TRBD2 (5 bases each). The receptor's source is a human donor who donated a stem cell graft to a child with acute myeloid leukemia. This sample comprised PBMCs from the stem cell graft donor, obtained from the stem cell graft. The CDR3, as DNA: TGTGCCAGCAGTTACCGGGGCCAGTGGCAAGAGACCCAGTACTTC. Translated, it gives CASSYRGQWQETQYF.